The source of this T cell receptor (beta chain) is a study of identifying expanded T cells in peripheral blood. General observations from the study: Variance in clone template counts between roughly two-week samples significantly increased with total template count across all healthy donors. Differentially abundant clones: roughly 1.2 between replicates, 16.4 at around 2 weeks, more than 18 at four.

V shed 8 bases and J shed 5 bases, with 16 bases lying between them. The CDR3 has 14 residues. In germline, CDR1 is MNHNY, CDR2 SVGAGI (reference sequence). During the collection period, no donor immune events like infections were recorded. TCRdb's table, derived via immunoSEQ multiplex PCR, lists solely in-frame clones and lacks some. The repertoire has around 100,000 clones, around nine tenths of them found once; the top ten carry approximately 17%. With respect to this clone: The antigen remains undetermined.

This TCR came from a person between 18 and 75 years old in good health. The sequencing sample was made of blood. The chain has TRBV6-6 and TRBJ2-1, with D perhaps TRBD2 (7 bases). The CDR3 loop reads CASVGGGAHNEQFF. The CDR3 nucleotides are TGTGCCAGCGTGGGAGGGGGGGCCCACAATGAGCAGTTCTTC.